This entry lists 4 T cell receptor beta chains sequenced from one sample in a study of control samples from healthy donors and cancer patients. The table came from immunoSEQ multiplex PCR; TCRdb's copy has only in-frame clones and leaves some out. The sample contains some 100,000 clones, more than 85% of which appear only once. The sequencing input was blood. The receptors derive from a woman between 45 and 60 years old in good health.

V usage is TRBV6-5 and J usage is TRBJ1-4; D might be TRBD1 (5 bases). Germline CDR1 and CDR2: MNHEY and SVGAGI. The CDR3 has 14 amino acids. V lost 7 bases to trimming and J lost 8 bases, with 17 bases between them. In DNA form, the CDR3 reads TGTGCCAGCACCTGGGGGGTAGGCGGAGAAAAACTGTTTTTT. Encoded protein: CASTWGVGGEKLFF.

The chain has TRBV19 and TRBJ2-1; 9 bases line up with TRBD2. The germline V gene encodes CDR1 LNHDA and CDR2 SQIVND (reference sequence). The CDR3 is 19 amino acids. J was trimmed by 5 bases and V by 0 bases; bases with no gene match: 14. The CDR3: CASSIDLGLAGVGNNEQFF. The CDR3 DNA reads as TGTGCCAGTAGTATAGATCTGGGCTTAGCGGGAGTAGGGAACAATGAGCAGTTCTTC.

This chain links TRBV11-2 with TRBJ1-4, with 7 bases aligning to TRBD1. Losses at the gene ends were 4 bases for V and 11 bases for J; bases not matched to a gene: 7. Germline V lookup: CDR1 SGHAT, CDR2 FQNNGV. The CDR3 length is 13 residues. The CDR3 DNA reads as TGTGCCAGCAGCTCCCTACAGGGGACGAAACTGTTTTTT. Amino acid sequence: CASSSLQGTKLFF.

This clone has a handful of counts. This chain connects TRBV5-6 to TRBJ2-3; 9 nucleotides align to TRBD1. CDR1 is SGHDT, CDR2 YYEEEE, per germline. The length of the CDR3 is 12 residues. With 5 bases clipped from V and 7 bases from J, the junction kept 2 bases outside the gene matches. Here the CDR3 DNA reads TGTGCCAGCAGGGGACAGGGAAATACGCAGTATTTT. Protein sequence: CASRGQGNTQYF.